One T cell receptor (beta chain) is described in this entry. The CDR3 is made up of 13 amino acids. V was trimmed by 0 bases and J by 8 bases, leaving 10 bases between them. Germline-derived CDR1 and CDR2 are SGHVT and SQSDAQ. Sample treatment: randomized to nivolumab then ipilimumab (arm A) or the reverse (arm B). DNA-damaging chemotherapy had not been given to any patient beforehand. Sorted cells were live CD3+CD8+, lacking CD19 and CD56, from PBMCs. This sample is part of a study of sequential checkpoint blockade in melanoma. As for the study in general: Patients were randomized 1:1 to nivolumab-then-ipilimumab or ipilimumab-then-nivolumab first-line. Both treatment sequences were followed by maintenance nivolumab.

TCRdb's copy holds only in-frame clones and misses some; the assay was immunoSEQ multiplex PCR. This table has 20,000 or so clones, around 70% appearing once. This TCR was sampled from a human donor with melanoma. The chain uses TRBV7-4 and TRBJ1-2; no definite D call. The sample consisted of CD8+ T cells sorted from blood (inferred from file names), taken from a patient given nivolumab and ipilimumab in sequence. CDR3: CASSLALASGYTF. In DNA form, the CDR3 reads TGTGCCAGCAGCTTAGCGTTAGCTTCGGGCTACACCTTC.